The 9 T cell receptor beta chains below come from one sample, sequenced in a study of shared clonotypes between healthy human individuals. The data were produced by immunoSEQ multiplex PCR, yet TCRdb's version contains in-frame clones alone and is incomplete. The sample consists of over 1.4 million clones, 95% to 97% of them appearing once. The specimen sequenced was naive CD4+ T cells sorted from blood. Specified subset: CD45RA+ positively selected. These TCRs come from a man in his thirties or forties in good health.

CDR3 protein: CASIEPTADTQYF. The CDR3 DNA follows: TGTGCCAGCATAGAACCAACTGCAGATACGCAGTATTTT. The chain couples TRBV2 to TRBJ2-3, with D unresolved. Germline V gene sequence: CDR1 SNHLY, CDR2 FYNNEI. With 7 bases removed from V and 4 bases from J, the gap between germline ends came to 12 bases. There are 13 residues in the CDR3.

The V call is TRBV5-1, the J call TRBJ1-1; D might be TRBD1 (6 bases). CDR1 and CDR2 from the germline V gene are SGHRS and YFSETQ. The V end lost 1 base, the J end lost 2 bases, and 12 bases lay between the germline ends. The CDR3 sequence is 15 residues long. DNA for the CDR3: TGCGCCAGCAGCTTGACGGCAGGGGCTAACACTGAAGCTTTCTTT. Its protein is CASSLTAGANTEAFF.

This chain links TRBV5-1 with TRBJ1-2; 10 nucleotides align to TRBD1. Germline V gene sequence: CDR1 SGHRS, CDR2 YFSETQ. The CDR3 length is 14 residues. The trim removed 4 bases at V and 8 bases at J, leaving 8 bases unmatched. The CDR3 reads CASSPGTGELGYTF. CDR3 sequence (DNA): TGCGCCAGCAGCCCAGGGACAGGGGAATTGGGCTACACCTTC.

The chain links TRBV19 to TRBJ2-3; D is uncertain. V shed 3 bases and J shed 0 bases, with 4 bases lying between them. CDR1 LNHDA and CDR2 SQIVND come from the germline V gene (reference sequence). The CDR3 length is 13 residues. Here the CDR3 DNA reads TGTGCCAGTAGTATCCCTAGCACAGATACGCAGTATTTT. Its protein is CASSIPSTDTQYF.

The chain combines TRBV7-2 with TRBJ2-4, with D hard to call. V dropped 1 base and J dropped 1 base, with 5 bases sitting between them. Germline CDR1 and CDR2: SGHTA and FQGNSA. The CDR3 length is 14 residues. CDR3 in amino acids: CASSLDGAKNIQYF. CDR3 DNA sequence: TGTGCCAGCAGCTTAGACGGTGCCAAAAACATTCAGTACTTC.

The chain combines TRBV5-4 with TRBJ2-1, with 11 bases aligning to TRBD1. Germline V gives CDR1 SGHNT, CDR2 YYREEE (reference sequence). The CDR3 covers 16 residues. The V and J ends lost 0 bases and 7 bases, in that order; junction bases with no gene match: 6. The CDR3 loop reads CASSLAGGQGGNEQFF. CDR3 sequence (DNA): TGTGCCAGCAGCTTGGCCGGGGGACAGGGGGGGAATGAGCAGTTCTTC.

This CDR3 is CASSPRDRGSNQPQHF. In DNA form, the CDR3 reads TGTGCCAGTAGCCCCCGGGACAGGGGAAGCAATCAGCCCCAGCATTTT. This rearrangement joins TRBV19 to TRBJ1-5, with TRBD1 matching over 10 bases. V shed 6 bases and J 1 base; nucleotides not matched to a gene: 6. The CDR3 spans 16 residues. Germline V gene data show CDR1 as LNHDA and CDR2 as SQIVND (reference sequence).

The rearrangement links TRBV7-8 to TRBJ2-6; D call uncertain. Germline loops: CDR1 SGHVS, CDR2 FQNEAQ. The CDR3 loop spans 18 amino acids. V was cut by 1 base and J by 0 bases, with 13 bases left in between. CDR3: CASSLVVDTLSGANVLTF. CDR3 DNA: TGTGCCAGCAGCTTAGTTGTAGACACACTCTCTGGGGCCAACGTCCTGACTTTC.

J is TRBJ2-7 and V is TRBV5-1; the match to TRBD2 covers 15 bases. Trimming took 5 bases from V and 0 from J; bases not matched to a gene: 6. The CDR3 is 17 residues long. Per germline, CDR1 SGHRS and CDR2 YFSETQ. CDR3 loop: CASSHGLAGGPSYEQYF. The CDR3 DNA sequence: TGCGCCAGCAGTCACGGACTAGCGGGAGGGCCCTCCTACGAGCAGTACTTC.